The present TCR beta chain was sequenced within a study of blood T cell repertoires in COVID-19. In the study overall: Acute and convalescent COVID-19 samples came from the United States, Italy and Spain.

How the authors handled the data: By means of reference gene primer amplification, nucleated cell counts were estimated. TCRdb keeps only in-frame clones here, not all; method: immunoSEQ multiplex PCR. V, J and clone size are those of that table, while D and trimming were read from the DNA. The sample shows 140,000 to 150,000 clones, 75% to 90% of them seen only once. CDR1 MNHEY and CDR2 SVGAGI come from the germline V gene. This CDR3 contains 15 residues. The V end lost 2 bases, the J end lost 6 bases, and 17 bases lay between the germline ends. The sequencing input was peripheral blood. This clonotype was sampled from an older woman with COVID-19, enrolled during active disease. V is TRBV6-5 and J is TRBJ2-7; D not certain. CDR3 DNA sequence: TGTGCCAGCAGTTACCCGACCGCGACTTTTGCCGAGCAGTACTTC. Protein product: CASSYPTATFAEQYF.